These 8 T cell receptor beta chains originate from one sample sequenced in a study of response to subunit inactivated influenza vaccine. TCRdb independently ran MiXCR on the RT-PCR reads; one entry per CDR3 protein. The sample records fewer than 400,000 distinct CDR3 sequences, 21% being singletons. Material: PBMCs from blood, obtained approximately 20 months after vaccination. The receptors were gathered from a man aged 50-75 years who received an inactivated influenza vaccine.

V usage is TRBV19 and J usage is TRBJ2-1, with TRBD1 matching over 7 bases. The V segment lost 4 bases and the J segment 2 bases; nucleotides outside the gene matches: 5. The CDR3 is 15 residues long. The germline V gene encodes CDR1 LNHDA and CDR2 SQIVND (reference sequence). The CDR3 DNA reads as TGTGCCAGTAGTAGACAGGGTTACACCTACAATGAGCAGTTCTTC. Protein: CASSRQGYTYNEQFF.

The chain couples TRBV29-1 to TRBJ2-7, with D unresolved. Deletions cut 6 bases from V and 6 bases from J, with 18 bases between. There are 13 residues in the CDR3. Germline values: CDR1 SQVTM, CDR2 ANQGSEA. The DNA for the CDR3 is TGCAGCGTCGGCAATGGGATTACCGGCGAGCAGTACTTC. It is translated as CSVGNGITGEQYF.

The chain combines TRBV11-3 with TRBJ2-5; no definite D call. The length of the CDR3 is 14 residues. Germline V gene data show CDR1 as SGHNT and CDR2 as YENEEA. Trimming took 1 base from V and 7 from J, leaving 13 bases between them. In DNA form, the CDR3 reads TGTGCCAGCAGCTTAGGTTCGGCCTCCGGGACCCAGTACTTC. It yields the protein CASSLGSASGTQYF.

In this sample, this clonotype turned up many times. This chain links TRBV7-2 with TRBJ1-6, with D uncertain. Germline V gene lookup returns CDR1 SGHTA and CDR2 FQGNSA. Trimming removed 4 bases at V and 2 bases at J, with 12 bases between. CDR3 size: 16 residues. CDR3 in amino acids: CASSSLGRPYNSPLHF. CDR3 nucleotides: TGTGCCAGCAGCTCACTAGGACGGCCCTATAATTCACCCCTCCACTTT.

This clonotype has just a few counts. Here the CDR3 reads CASRRSGGGYTF. The DNA of the CDR3 is TGTGCCAGCCGACGGTCGGGCGGCGGCTACACCTTC. The V and J genes are TRBV13 and TRBJ1-2; D is ambiguous. V lost 8 bases and J 8 bases, leaving 15 bases between the germline ends. The germline V gene encodes CDR1 PRHDT and CDR2 FYEKMQ (reference sequence). The CDR3 is made up of 12 amino acids.

V and J are TRBV21-1 and TRBJ1-1; the D segment call TRBD1 is taken from the table without a DNA check. TRBV21-1 is marked as a pseudogene. The CDR3 length is 15 residues. CDR3: CASSLRDRVNTEAFF. In DNA, the CDR3 is TGTGCCAGCAGCCTCCGGGACAGGGTGAACACTGAAGCTTTCTTT.

The gene calls are TRBV5-6 and TRBJ1-5, with D possibly being TRBD1 (5 bases). CDR3 length equals 15 residues. Deletions cut 3 bases from V and 2 bases from J, with 12 bases between. Germline values: CDR1 SGHDT, CDR2 YYEEEE. The CDR3 DNA sequence: TGTGCCAGCAGCTCGGGGGGTTTCGGCAATCAGCCCCAGCATTTT. Its protein product is CASSSGGFGNQPQHF.

This clonotype occurred a few times. The chain couples TRBV4-1 to TRBJ1-2; D not resolved. The CDR3 is 14 residues long. Germline V gene data show CDR1 as MGHRA and CDR2 as YSYEKL. Trimming pared 2 bases from V and 6 bases from J, leaving 13 bases between. The CDR3: CASSQTGGMDGYTF. The CDR3 nucleotides are TGCGCCAGCAGCCAAACGGGAGGTATGGATGGCTACACCTTC.